The 2 T cell receptor beta chains below all came from one sample that was sequenced in a study of T cell clonality in common variable immunodeficiency. Method: immunoSEQ multiplex PCR; TCRdb's copy keeps in-frame clones and lacks some. Sampling found roughly 79,000 clones, none seen once. Sequences were obtained from peripheral blood mononuclear cells. The source of these receptors is a person aged 18 to 70 in good health.

This clone appeared many times. The sequenced fragment ends 3 residues before the CDR3 boundary, so the rest is inferred from the germline J gene. The genes are TRBV18 and TRBJ2-2, with 7 nucleotides matching TRBD1. The CDR3 is 18 amino acids. J gave up 2 bases and V 3 bases, and 12 bases lay outside the gene matches. The germline V gene encodes CDR1 KGHSH and CDR2 LQKENI. Incomplete CDR3 DNA: TGTGCCAGCTCACCTTTCAAACCCAGGGGGAGAAACACCGGGGAG. This encodes CASSPFKPRGRNTGE. The whole CDR3 reads CASSPFKPRGRNTGELFF. The full variable domain, completed using reference TRBV18 and TRBJ2-2, is NAGVMQNPRHLVRRRGQEARLRCSPMKGHSHVYWYRQLPEEGLKFMVYLQKENIIDESGMPKERFSAEFPKEGPSILRIQQVVRGDSAAYFCASSPFKPRGRNTGELFFGEGSRLTVL.

This clone was observed at least ten times. The CDR3 end falls 3 residues outside the read, so it is completed with the germline J gene. The chain couples TRBV19 to TRBJ2-5, with 7 bases aligning to TRBD2. The V segment lost 10 bases and the J segment 5 bases; nucleotides outside the gene matches: 4. There are 11 residues in the CDR3. Germline CDR1 is LNHDA and CDR2 is SQIVND (reference sequence). The CDR3 protein is CATAGAETQYF. Partial CDR3 DNA: TGTGCCACCGCGGGAGCCGAGACC. The whole variable domain, remainder taken from reference TRBV19 and TRBJ2-5, is DGGITQSPKYLFRKEGQNVTLSCEQNLNHDAMYWYRQDPGQGLRLIYYSQIVNDFQKGDIAEGYSVSREKKESFPLTVTSAQKNPTAFYLCATAGAETQYFGPGTRLLVL.